The 20 T cell receptor beta chains reported below all come from one sample, sequenced in a study of T cell clonotyping in hematopoietic cell transplantation. Repertoires were generated with immunoSEQ multiplex PCR, while TCRdb's copy carries only in-frame clones and drops some. The sample holds tens of thousands of clones, 95% seen once. Time point reported: recipient sample about 28 days before transplant, after cytoreduction. The sequencing used peripheral blood mononuclear cells, collected before stem cell transplant. Source of these receptors: a man aged 35 to 55 with chronic myeloid leukemia. Some clones in this sample may be carry-over from other donors' samples.

The chain employs TRBV7-7 and TRBJ2-5, with 10 bases that match TRBD1. With V trimmed by 5 bases and J by 4 bases, 10 bases remained unmatched. From germline, CDR1 is SSHAT and CDR2 FNYEAQ (reference sequence). The CDR3 extends over 16 amino acids. CDR3 loop: CASSGFGTGDRETQYF. DNA for the CDR3: TGTGCCAGCAGCGGTTTCGGGACAGGGGATAGAGAGACCCAGTACTTC.

The rearrangement joins TRBV6-5 to TRBJ1-1; no firm D call. V gave up 2 bases and J gave up 5 bases, with 9 bases separating them. Germline V CDR1 and CDR2: MNHEY, SVGAGI. CDR3 length: 13 amino acids. In DNA, the CDR3 is TGTGCCAGCAGTTACGCCGGTAGGACTGAAGCTTTCTTT. Its translation: CASSYAGRTEAFF.

V is TRBV9 and J is TRBJ2-5, with TRBD2 matching over 13 bases. The length of the CDR3 is 18 residues. Germline CDR1 reads SGDLS; CDR2 reads YYNGEE. V lost 3 bases and J lost 0; bases outside the gene matches: 8. The CDR3 loop reads CASSGGLAGILYQETQYF. CDR3 bases: TGTGCCAGCAGCGGGGGACTAGCGGGGATCTTGTACCAAGAGACCCAGTACTTC.

The rearrangement uses TRBV30 and TRBJ1-5; D is unclear. Germline V gives CDR1 GTSNPN, CDR2 SVGIG (reference sequence). The CDR3 consists of 14 residues. Trimming cost V 2 bases and J 5 bases, with 13 bases left between them. CDR3 sequence (DNA): TGTGCCTGGAGTAGAGGAAAGGATGATCAGCCCCAGCATTTT. Its translation is CAWSRGKDDQPQHF.

CDR3 loop: CASSVRAGGQETQYF. CDR3 nucleotides: TGTGCCAGCAGCGTAAGGGCGGGGGGGCAGGAGACCCAGTACTTC. The chain employs TRBV9 and TRBJ2-5; 9 nucleotides match TRBD2. The CDR3 sequence is 15 residues long. Germline V gives CDR1 SGDLS, CDR2 YYNGEE. Unmatched junction bases numbered 6, after V lost 1 base and J lost 5 bases.

This sequence joins TRBV6-5 and TRBJ1-5; D gene unclear. Trimming pared 5 bases from V and 5 bases from J, leaving 13 bases between. Germline loops: CDR1 MNHEY, CDR2 SVGAGI. The length of the CDR3 is 14 residues. CDR3 loop: CASSRGSSYQPQHF. CDR3 coding DNA: TGTGCCAGCAGTCGGGGATCATCTTATCAGCCCCAGCATTTT.

The gene calls are TRBV5-1 and TRBJ1-3, with 9 positions matching TRBD1. Trimming took 4 bases from V and 5 from J; bases not matched to a gene: 4. Germline CDR1 and CDR2: SGHRS and YFSETQ. This CDR3 spans 14 amino acids. This chain's CDR3 is CASSPGTGRNTIYF. CDR3 sequence (DNA): TGCGCCAGCAGCCCCGGGACAGGGCGAAACACCATATATTTT.

J is TRBJ1-6 and V is TRBV28; D perhaps matches TRBD1 (6 bases). V was shortened by 1 base and J by 9 bases, with 25 bases between the two germline ends. The CDR3 extends over 19 amino acids. Germline V gives CDR1 MDHEN, CDR2 SYDVKM. CDR3 nucleotide sequence: TGTGCCAGCAGTTTATCCGGCGGGACACCTTACGTCCCGGGTTCACCCCTCCACTTT. Its translation is CASSLSGGTPYVPGSPLHF.

The rearrangement joins TRBV19 to TRBJ1-5; weak D call: TRBD1 (6 bases). CDR1 is LNHDA and CDR2 is SQIVND in the germline V gene (reference sequence). The CDR3 sequence is 17 residues long. Trimming stripped 0 bases from V and 10 bases from J, with 22 bases between. In nucleotides, the CDR3 is TGTGCCAGTAGTATAGATGCCCCCTCGGCAGGGGTCGACCCCCAGCATTTT. The encoded protein is CASSIDAPSAGVDPQHF. The full variable domain, with the rest looked up from reference TRBV19 and TRBJ1-5, is DGGITQSPKYLFRKEGQNVTLSCEQNLNHDAMYWYRQDPGQGLRLIYYSQIVNDFQKGDIAEGYSVSREKKESFPLTVTSAQKNPTAFYLCASSIDAPSAGVDPQHFGDGTRLSIL.

J is TRBJ1-5 and V is TRBV28; D may be TRBD1 (6 bases). The germline V and J ends were trimmed by 3 bases and 7 bases, with 16 bases remaining between them. This CDR3 is built from 15 residues. Germline V gene sequence: CDR1 MDHEN, CDR2 SYDVKM. This CDR3 reads CASSFRTGLGQPQHF. The DNA for the CDR3 is TGTGCCAGCAGTTTCCGAACAGGGTTAGGCCAGCCCCAGCATTTT.

This clone was seen a few times. The CDR3 sequence: CASSSTRRGWDTGELFF. CDR3 DNA: TGTGCCAGCAGTTCTACCCGGCGGGGATGGGACACCGGGGAGCTGTTTTTT. The chain couples TRBV11-3 to TRBJ2-2; D perhaps matches TRBD2 (6 bases). Germline V CDR1 and CDR2: SGHNT, YENEEA. Trimming left V 6 bases short and J 3 bases short, with 20 bases between. The CDR3 spans 17 residues.

The count of this clone is one. The chain is built from TRBV28 and TRBJ1-2; 8 nucleotides match TRBD1. Looked up from germline, CDR1 is MDHEN and CDR2 is SYDVKM. V was clipped by 7 bases and J by 6 bases; unmatched bases: 7. The CDR3 is made up of 13 amino acids. The CDR3 loop reads CASTRTGRDGYTF. CDR3 DNA sequence: TGTGCCAGCACTCGGACAGGGCGGGATGGCTACACCTTC.

V usage is TRBV2 and J usage is TRBJ2-7, with 7 bases identical to TRBD2. Trimming took 8 bases from V and 7 from J; bases not matched to a gene: 14. CDR3 length: 14 residues. The germline gives CDR1 SNHLY, CDR2 FYNNEI. The CDR3 DNA reads TGTGCCAGCTCTCGACTAGCCGCCGCCGGGGAGCAGTACTTC. Translated: CASSRLAAAGEQYF.

The V gene is TRBV5-1, the J gene TRBJ2-1; tentatively, D is TRBD1 (6 bases). The V end was cut by 5 bases, the J end by 5 bases, with 20 bases between. This CDR3 has 16 residues. Germline CDR1 is SGHRS and CDR2 is YFSETQ. CDR3 amino acids: CASSFHTGTLNNEQFF. In nucleotides, the CDR3 is TGCGCCAGCAGTTTTCACACCGGGACACTAAACAATGAGCAGTTCTTC.

V gene TRBV7-7 combines with J gene TRBJ1-5, with 11 bases aligning to TRBD1. This CDR3 is 20 amino acids long. J gave up 6 bases and V 0 bases, and 16 bases lay outside the gene matches. Germline CDR1 SSHAT, CDR2 FNYEAQ (reference sequence). CDR3 in DNA: TGTGCCAGCAGCTTAGCCCCCCACCGGGACAGGGGGGGTTTGGGTCAGCCCCAGCATTTT. Protein: CASSLAPHRDRGGLGQPQHF.

V and J are TRBV6-5 and TRBJ1-1; D remains ambiguous. Germline V lookup: CDR1 MNHEY, CDR2 SVGAGI. V was shortened by 2 bases and J by 3 bases, with 4 bases between the two germline ends. The CDR3 is made up of 12 amino acids. In DNA form, the CDR3 reads TGTGCCAGCAGTTACGGGGACACTGAAGCTTTCTTT. As protein: CASSYGDTEAFF.

The gene calls are TRBV2 and TRBJ1-2; D is possibly TRBD1 (5 bases). Trimming removed 2 bases from V and 2 bases from J, with 9 bases in between. Germline V gene lookup returns CDR1 SNHLY and CDR2 FYNNEI. The CDR3 has 14 residues. CDR3 sequence: CASSESGRNYGYTF. In nucleotides, the CDR3 is TGTGCCAGCAGTGAATCGGGACGGAACTATGGCTACACCTTC. The entire variable domain, with the rest obtained from reference TRBV2 and TRBJ1-2, is as follows: EPEVTQTPSHQVTQMGQEVILRCVPISNHLYFYWYRQILGQKVEFLVSFYNNEISEKSEIFDDQFSVERPDGSNFTLKIRSTKLEDSAMYFCASSESGRNYGYTFGSGTRLTVV.

The V and J genes are TRBV6-6 and TRBJ1-2, with D possibly being TRBD1 (5 bases). Germline V CDR1 and CDR2: MNHNY, SVGAGI (reference sequence). The CDR3 runs 16 residues. V lost 4 bases and J 2 bases, leaving 17 bases between the germline ends. The chain's CDR3 is CASSFTPETANYGYTF. In DNA, the CDR3 is TGTGCCAGCAGTTTCACTCCAGAGACAGCCAACTATGGCTACACCTTC.

This sequence joins TRBV30 and TRBJ1-6; D is unclear. Looked up from germline, CDR1 is GTSNPN and CDR2 is SVGIG (reference sequence). CDR3 length: 13 amino acids. Deletions cut 2 bases from V and 9 bases from J, with 11 bases between. This chain's CDR3 is CAWSIDNPSPLHF. The DNA of the CDR3 is TGTGCCTGGAGTATTGATAACCCTTCACCCCTCCACTTT.

This rearrangement joins TRBV6-5 to TRBJ2-7; D gene uncertain. The V and J ends lost 5 bases and 3 bases respectively, with 8 bases between them. Per the germline V gene, CDR1 is MNHEY and CDR2 is SVGAGI. The CDR3 runs 12 residues. The CDR3 reads CASSTTDYEQYF. Here the CDR3 DNA reads TGTGCCAGCAGTACGACCGACTACGAGCAGTACTTC.